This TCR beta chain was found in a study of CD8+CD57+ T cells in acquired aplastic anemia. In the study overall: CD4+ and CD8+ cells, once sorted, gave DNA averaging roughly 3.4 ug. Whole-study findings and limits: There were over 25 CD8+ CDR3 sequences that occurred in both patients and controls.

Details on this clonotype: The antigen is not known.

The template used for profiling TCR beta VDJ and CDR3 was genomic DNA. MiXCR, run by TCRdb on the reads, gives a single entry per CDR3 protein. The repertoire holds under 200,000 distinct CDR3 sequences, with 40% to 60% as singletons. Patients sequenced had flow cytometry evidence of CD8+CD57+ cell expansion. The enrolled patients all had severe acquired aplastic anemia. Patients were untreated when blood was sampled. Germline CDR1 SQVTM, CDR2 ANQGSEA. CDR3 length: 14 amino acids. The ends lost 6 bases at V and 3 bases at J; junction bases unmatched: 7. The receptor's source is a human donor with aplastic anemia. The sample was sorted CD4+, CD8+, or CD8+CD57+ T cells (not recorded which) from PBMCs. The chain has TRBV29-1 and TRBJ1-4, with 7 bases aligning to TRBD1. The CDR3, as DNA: TGCAGCGTACGAAGGGACAGTCCTAATGAAAAACTGTTTTTT. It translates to CSVRRDSPNEKLFF.